These T cell receptor beta chains were read from a single sample in a study of cytomegalovirus exposure and HLA in healthy donors. Data came from immunoSEQ multiplex PCR; TCRdb stores just in-frame clones and leaves some out. Of about 190,000 clones listed, roughly 77% are singletons. Sequencing was performed on PBMCs. The receptors were sampled from a woman between 25 and 40 years old in good health and CMV-seropositive. CDR3s include the opening cysteine and the closing phenylalanine or tryptophan. Size tells how often a clone was seen (once, few, many) or the class of an expanded clone, and some rows leave it out.

>NA|TRBV5-4
CASSSAGVGDTEAFF
>NA|TRBV19
CASSVAVALRGRGVYEQYF
>NA|TRBV5-6
CASTNLQGPGNTIYF
>few|TRBV5-1
CASSLGQINQPQHF
>few|TRBV28
CASSSGGGNGYTF
>NA|TRBV7-8
CASSALARGTVRELFF
>NA|TRBV18
CASSPVEETYEQYF
>NA|TRBV19
CASSPRAAGNEKLFF
>NA|TRBV10-3
CAISDTGTYEQYF
>NA|TRBV6-5
CASSYLGRGDEQFF
>NA|TRBV27
CASSSTPSSYNEQFF
>NA|TRBV10-2
CATVLVGGHNEQFF
>NA|TRBV4-1
CASSQPDRLDRGYTF
>NA|TRBV13
CASSLGLELRVEQYF
>NA|TRBV6-4
CASSELTTSGKFF
>NA|TRBV5-8
CASSLGISNEKLFF
>NA|TRBV5-8
CASSFGNSYEQYF
>NA|TRBV6-1
CASSRLEGSPLHF
>few|TRBV5-6
CASSSRTSGRAVGTGELFF
>once|TRBV23-1
CASSQRWTVSSSYEQYF
>NA|TRBV7-9
CASSPRTGGIHEQYF
>NA|TRBV28
CASSLAGRNSPLHF
>NA|TRBV6-1
CASSPDGSQPQHF
>once|TRBV10-2
CASSNRGITGELFF
>NA|TRBV5-1
CASSLEGGTDTQYF
>NA|TRBV5-6
CASSLFLGRGRDTGELFF
>once|TRBV14
CASSRAGLSYNEQFF
>NA|TRBV5-8
CASSFLAGTDTQYF
>few|TRBV11-3
CASSLGAGGPSITHEQFF
>once|TRBV27
CASSGGGLAGPSVYEQYF
>few|TRBV5-4
CASSLGGPQGEQYF
>NA|TRBV2
CAAQGGLSTEAFF
>NA|TRBV5-1
CASSSPGEYYGYTF
>NA|TRBV19
CASNQGNTEAFF
>NA|TRBV18
CASSRDTGNTEAFF
>NA|TRBV2
CASSAASIVYEQYF
>NA|TRBV6-5
CASSYSTSQDEQYF
>NA|TRBV28
CASVMTAMGQPQHF
>NA|TRBV27
CASSTGGLHYGYTF
>NA|TRBV18
CASSRGRAREGTDTQYF
>NA|TRBV28
CASSGPNTGELFF
>NA|TRBV18
CASSSNGEAFF
>few|TRBV19
CASSTRDRGITEQYF